One and the same sample provided the 20 T cell receptor beta chains below, sequenced in a study of blood T cell repertoires in COVID-19. TCRdb's table, derived via immunoSEQ multiplex PCR, lists solely in-frame clones and lacks some. Here the sample spans over 150,000 clones, about 85% being singletons. The sample taken for sequencing was peripheral blood. These receptors were collected from a man aged 25 to 40 with acute or convalescent COVID-19.

The rearrangement uses TRBV2 and TRBJ2-1; 8 nucleotides line up with TRBD2. The CDR3 loop spans 14 amino acids. The V gene end was trimmed by 6 bases and the J gene end by 6 bases; junction bases not matched to a gene: 7. Germline values: CDR1 SNHLY, CDR2 FYNNEI. The CDR3 bases are TGTGCCAGCAGAATAAGCGGGGGATCCAATGAGCAGTTCTTC. Protein sequence: CASRISGGSNEQFF.

V gene TRBV11-2 combines with J gene TRBJ2-5; 7 bases match TRBD2. Per the germline V gene, CDR1 is SGHAT and CDR2 is FQNNGV. This CDR3 spans 15 amino acids. The trim removed 2 bases at V and 2 bases at J, leaving 5 bases unmatched. The CDR3 DNA sequence: TGTGCCAGCAGCTTATCCCTAGCGGTTCAAGAGACCCAGTACTTC. Translation: CASSLSLAVQETQYF.

This chain uses TRBV9 with TRBJ2-1; tentatively, D is TRBD1 (5 bases). The CDR3 is made up of 13 amino acids. The V end lost 3 bases, the J end lost 6 bases, and 10 bases lay between the germline ends. CDR1 is SGDLS and CDR2 is YYNGEE in the germline V gene. In DNA, the CDR3 is TGTGCCAGCAGCGCCGTAGGGGTCAATGAGCAGTTCTTC. Protein product: CASSAVGVNEQFF. Variable domain in full (rest from reference TRBV9 and TRBJ2-1): DSGVTQTPKHLITATGQRVTLRCSPRSGDLSVYWYQQSLDQGLQFLIQYYNGEERAKGNILERFSAQQFPDLHSELNLSSLELGDSALYFCASSAVGVNEQFFGPGTRLTVL.

The chain carries TRBV5-1 and TRBJ2-7; 9 nucleotides line up with TRBD1. The CDR3 is 16 amino acids. Trimming took 3 bases from V and 4 from J; bases not matched to a gene: 11. Germline V CDR1 and CDR2: SGHRS, YFSETQ. The CDR3 protein is CASSWSIDRGIYEQYF. CDR3 DNA sequence: TGCGCCAGCAGCTGGAGCATCGACAGGGGGATTTACGAGCAGTACTTC. The full variable domain, completed using reference TRBV5-1 and TRBJ2-7, is KAGVTQTPRYLIKTRGQQVTLSCSPISGHRSVSWYQQTPGQGLQFLFEYFSETQRNKGNFPGRFSGRQFSNSRSEMNVSTLELGDSALYLCASSWSIDRGIYEQYFGPGTRLTVT.

The rearrangement links TRBV24-1 to TRBJ2-1, with D perhaps TRBD1 (5 bases). The ends were cut back, 2 bases at V and 6 bases at J, with 10 bases in the middle. Germline V gene lookup returns CDR1 KGHDR and CDR2 SFDVKD. The CDR3 contains 14 residues. This chain's CDR3 is CATSDSLTVNEQFF. The CDR3 nucleotides are TGTGCCACCAGTGATTCCTTGACAGTCAATGAGCAGTTCTTC.

The chain couples TRBV10-1 to TRBJ1-1; the match to TRBD1 covers 10 bases. The J segment lost 6 bases and the V segment lost 6 bases, leaving 7 bases of the junction unmatched. From germline, CDR1 is WNHNN and CDR2 SYGVQD (reference sequence). The CDR3 spans 14 residues. CDR3 in amino acids: CASSRGTGAAEAFF. CDR3 nucleotides: TGCGCCAGCAGCCGAGGGACAGGGGCTGCTGAAGCTTTCTTT.

The J gene is TRBJ2-1, the V gene TRBV5-1; D perhaps matches TRBD2 (6 bases). Trimming cost V 2 bases and J 1 base, with 10 bases left between them. Germline assignment: CDR1 SGHRS and CDR2 YFSETQ. CDR3 length: 15 amino acids. Here the CDR3 DNA reads TGCGCCAGCAGCTTTTACGGGGGATCCTACAATGAGCAGTTCTTC. Residues: CASSFYGGSYNEQFF. Looking up the rest from reference TRBV5-1 and TRBJ2-1 gives the full variable domain: KAGVTQTPRYLIKTRGQQVTLSCSPISGHRSVSWYQQTPGQGLQFLFEYFSETQRNKGNFPGRFSGRQFSNSRSEMNVSTLELGDSALYLCASSFYGGSYNEQFFGPGTRLTVL.

This sequence joins TRBV6-5 and TRBJ1-2; D ambiguous. This CDR3 is 14 amino acids long. Germline V gene sequence: CDR1 MNHEY, CDR2 SVGAGI. The V end lost 0 bases, the J end lost 4 bases, and 9 bases lay between the germline ends. The CDR3 nucleotides read TGTGCCAGCAGTTACTCGAGGGAGACCTATGGCTACACCTTC. Amino acids: CASSYSRETYGYTF.

J is TRBJ1-6 and V is TRBV9; 9 nucleotides align to TRBD1. The V segment lost 3 bases and the J segment 7 bases; nucleotides outside the gene matches: 11. The germline V gene has CDR1 SGDLS and CDR2 YYNGEE. This CDR3 spans 17 amino acids. This chain's CDR3 is CASSGRDRVSGNSPLHF. CDR3 in DNA: TGTGCCAGCAGCGGACGGGACAGGGTTTCAGGGAATTCACCCCTCCACTTT.

The chain combines TRBV6-5 with TRBJ1-1; D unresolved. V lost 4 bases and J 4 bases, leaving 13 bases between the germline ends. Germline V gene sequence: CDR1 MNHEY, CDR2 SVGAGI. This CDR3 is 14 amino acids long. DNA of the CDR3: TGTGCCAGCAGTTTGAGCAAAACGCCCACTGAAGCTTTCTTT. Its translation: CASSLSKTPTEAFF.

This clone was recorded only once. V and J are TRBV18 and TRBJ2-3; possible D gene TRBD1, 5 bases. Germline-derived CDR1 and CDR2 are KGHSH and LQKENI. V was pared by 8 bases and J by 0 bases, with 12 bases between. The CDR3 is 14 amino acids. The CDR3 DNA follows: TGTGCCAGCCTAGGACAACTAAGCACAGATACGCAGTATTTT. Protein sequence: CASLGQLSTDTQYF.

This clone was seen more than once but under ten times. The rearrangement uses TRBV9 and TRBJ2-5, with a tentative D call TRBD1 (6 bases). CDR3 length equals 13 residues. V lost 4 bases and J 5 bases, leaving 12 bases between the germline ends. The germline V gene has CDR1 SGDLS and CDR2 YYNGEE. The CDR3 region is CASSRQDGETQYF. The CDR3 nucleotides read TGTGCCAGCAGCCGACAGGACGGGGAGACCCAGTACTTC.

The chain joins TRBV11-3 to TRBJ2-1; tentatively, D is TRBD1 (7 bases). Germline V lookup: CDR1 SGHNT, CDR2 YENEEA. This CDR3 is 15 amino acids long. V dropped 1 base and J dropped 4 bases, with 11 bases sitting between them. This CDR3 reads CASSLVQGGYNEQFF. DNA for the CDR3: TGTGCCAGCAGCTTAGTGCAGGGGGGATACAATGAGCAGTTCTTC. Full variable domain (outside the CDR3, taken from reference TRBV11-3 and TRBJ2-1): EAGVVQSPRYKIIEKKQPVAFWCNPISGHNTLYWYLQNLGQGPELLIRYENEEAVDDSQLPKDRFSAERLKGVDSTLKIQPAELGDSAVYLCASSLVQGGYNEQFFGPGTRLTVL.

This CDR3 reads CASSFRTSLYF. The CDR3 bases are TGTGCCAGTAGTTTCAGGACTAGCTTATACTTC. The rearrangement joins TRBV19 to TRBJ2-5; 8 bases fit TRBD2. Germline loops: CDR1 LNHDA, CDR2 SQIVND (reference sequence). V gave up 5 bases and J gave up 14 bases; unmatched junction bases: 7. The CDR3 contains 11 residues.

The rearrangement joins TRBV6-6 to TRBJ2-7, with D uncertain. The CDR3 runs 11 residues. Germline values: CDR1 MNHNY, CDR2 SVGAGI (reference sequence). V dropped 2 bases and J dropped 5 bases, with 4 bases sitting between them. This CDR3 reads CASSYRDEQYF. CDR3 DNA: TGTGCCAGCAGTTACCGGGACGAGCAGTACTTC.

J is TRBJ1-4 and V is TRBV19, with D possibly matching TRBD1 (6 bases). The CDR3 extends over 15 amino acids. Trimming removed 5 bases from V and 1 base from J, with 11 bases in between. Per the germline V gene, CDR1 is LNHDA and CDR2 is SQIVND (reference sequence). The CDR3 here is CASSLYRETNEKLFF. The CDR3 region has the DNA TGTGCCAGTAGTCTATACAGGGAAACTAATGAAAAACTGTTTTTT. The complete variable domain, with remaining parts taken from reference TRBV19 and TRBJ1-4, reads DGGITQSPKYLFRKEGQNVTLSCEQNLNHDAMYWYRQDPGQGLRLIYYSQIVNDFQKGDIAEGYSVSREKKESFPLTVTSAQKNPTAFYLCASSLYRETNEKLFFGSGTQLSVL.

V and J are TRBV6-5 and TRBJ1-2, with TRBD1 as a possible D gene (6 bases). Trimming cost V 7 bases and J 6 bases, with 12 bases left between them. The CDR3 is 12 amino acids. Per the germline V gene, CDR1 is MNHEY and CDR2 is SVGAGI. In nucleotides, the CDR3 is TGTGCCAGCACCTACACAGGGCATGGCTACACCTTC. This gives the protein CASTYTGHGYTF.

The chain couples TRBV24-1 to TRBJ2-1, with 7 bases matching TRBD1. CDR3 length equals 15 residues. Germline trimming cut 4 bases from V and 7 bases from J; bases unmatched to any gene: 9. The germline V gene has CDR1 KGHDR and CDR2 SFDVKD. The CDR3 sequence: CATSDRNRGRNEQFF. The DNA for the CDR3 is TGTGCCACCAGTGACCGCAACAGGGGAAGGAATGAGCAGTTCTTC.

The chain joins TRBV24-1 to TRBJ2-5, with 9 bases matching TRBD1. Trimming at V came to 2 bases and at J to 4 bases, leaving 7 bases not matched to a gene. Germline loops: CDR1 KGHDR, CDR2 SFDVKD. The CDR3 is 16 amino acids. DNA for the CDR3: TGTGCCACCAGTGATTGGGACAGGGATTGGGGAGAGACCCAGTACTTC. The encoded protein is CATSDWDRDWGETQYF.

On this clone itself: At the DNA level, this CDR3 is encoded by other sequences in the same sample as well. V is TRBV24-1 and J is TRBJ2-2; TRBD1 aligns across 11 bases. The trim removed 10 bases at V and 5 bases at J, leaving 5 bases unmatched. The CDR3 runs to 14 residues. The germline V gene encodes CDR1 KGHDR and CDR2 SFDVKD. CDR3 in DNA: TGTGCCACGCGCGGACAGGGGGCGACCGGGGAGCTGTTTTTT. This gives the protein CATRGQGATGELFF.